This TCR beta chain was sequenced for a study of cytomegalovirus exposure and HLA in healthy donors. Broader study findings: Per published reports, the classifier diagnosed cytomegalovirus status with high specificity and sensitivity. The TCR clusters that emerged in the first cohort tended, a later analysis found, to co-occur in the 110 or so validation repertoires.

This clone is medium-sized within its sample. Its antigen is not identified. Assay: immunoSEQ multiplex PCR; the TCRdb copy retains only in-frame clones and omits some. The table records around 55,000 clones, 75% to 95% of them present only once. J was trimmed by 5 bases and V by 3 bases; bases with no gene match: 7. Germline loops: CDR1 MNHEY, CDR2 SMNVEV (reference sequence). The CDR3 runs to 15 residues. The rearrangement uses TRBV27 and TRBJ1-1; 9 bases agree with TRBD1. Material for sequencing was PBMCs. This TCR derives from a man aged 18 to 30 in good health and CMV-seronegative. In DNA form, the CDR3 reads TGTGCCAGCAGTTTGTACAGGGGGCTATGGACTGAAGCTTTCTTT. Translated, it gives CASSLYRGLWTEAFF.